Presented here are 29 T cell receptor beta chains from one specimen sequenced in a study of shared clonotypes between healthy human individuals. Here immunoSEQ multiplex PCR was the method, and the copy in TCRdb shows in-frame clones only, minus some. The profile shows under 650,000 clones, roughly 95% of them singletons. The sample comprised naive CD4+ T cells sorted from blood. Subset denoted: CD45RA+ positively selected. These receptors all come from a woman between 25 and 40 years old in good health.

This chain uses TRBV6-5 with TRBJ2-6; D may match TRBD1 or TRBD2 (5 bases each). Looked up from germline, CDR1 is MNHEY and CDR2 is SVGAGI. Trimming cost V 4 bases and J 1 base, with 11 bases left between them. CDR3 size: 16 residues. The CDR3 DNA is TGTGCCAGCAGTTCGACCGGGGCTTCTGGGGCCAACGTCCTGACTTTC. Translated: CASSSTGASGANVLTF.

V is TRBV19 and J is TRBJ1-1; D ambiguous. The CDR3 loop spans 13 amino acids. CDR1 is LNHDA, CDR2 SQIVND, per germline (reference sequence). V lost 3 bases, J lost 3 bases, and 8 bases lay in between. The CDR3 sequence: CASSITVDTEAFF. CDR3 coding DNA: TGTGCCAGTAGTATTACCGTAGACACTGAAGCTTTCTTT.

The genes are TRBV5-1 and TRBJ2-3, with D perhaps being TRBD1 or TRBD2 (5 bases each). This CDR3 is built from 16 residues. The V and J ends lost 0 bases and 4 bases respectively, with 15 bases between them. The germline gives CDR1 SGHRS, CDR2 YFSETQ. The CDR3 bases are TGCGCCAGCAGCTTGGTCCCAGCTGGGGGTCCAGATACGCAGTATTTT. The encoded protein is CASSLVPAGGPDTQYF.

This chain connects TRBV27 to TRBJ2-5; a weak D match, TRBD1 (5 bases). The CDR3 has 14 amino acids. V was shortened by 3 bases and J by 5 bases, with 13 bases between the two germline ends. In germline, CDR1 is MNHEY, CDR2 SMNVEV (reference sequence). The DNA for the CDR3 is TGTGCCAGCAGTTTTAGGGCAGGGCGGGAGACCCAGTACTTC. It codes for CASSFRAGRETQYF.

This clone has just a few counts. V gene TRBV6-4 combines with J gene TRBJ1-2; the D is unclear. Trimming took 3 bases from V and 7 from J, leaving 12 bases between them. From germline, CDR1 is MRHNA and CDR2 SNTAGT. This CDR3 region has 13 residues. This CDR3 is CASSEPPYGGYTF. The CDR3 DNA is TGTGCCAGCAGTGAACCCCCGTACGGTGGCTACACCTTC.

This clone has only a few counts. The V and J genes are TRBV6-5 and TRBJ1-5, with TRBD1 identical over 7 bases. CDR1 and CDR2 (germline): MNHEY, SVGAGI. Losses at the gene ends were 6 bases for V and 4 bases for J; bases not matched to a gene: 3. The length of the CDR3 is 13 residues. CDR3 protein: CASRPTGNQPQHF. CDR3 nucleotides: TGTGCCAGCAGACCGACAGGGAATCAGCCCCAGCATTTT.

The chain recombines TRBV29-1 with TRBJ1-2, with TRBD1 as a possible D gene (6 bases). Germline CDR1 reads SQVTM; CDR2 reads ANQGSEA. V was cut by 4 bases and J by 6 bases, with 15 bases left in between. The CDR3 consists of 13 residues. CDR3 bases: TGCAGCGTTGCATTCGGGACAAGTAATGGCTACACCTTC. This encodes CSVAFGTSNGYTF.

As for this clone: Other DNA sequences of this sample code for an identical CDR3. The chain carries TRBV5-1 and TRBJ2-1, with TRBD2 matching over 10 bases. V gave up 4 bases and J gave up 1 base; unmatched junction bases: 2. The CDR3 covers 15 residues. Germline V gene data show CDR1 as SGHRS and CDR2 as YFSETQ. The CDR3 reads CASSPSGSSYNEQFF. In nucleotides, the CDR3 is TGCGCCAGCAGCCCTAGCGGGAGTTCCTACAATGAGCAGTTCTTC.

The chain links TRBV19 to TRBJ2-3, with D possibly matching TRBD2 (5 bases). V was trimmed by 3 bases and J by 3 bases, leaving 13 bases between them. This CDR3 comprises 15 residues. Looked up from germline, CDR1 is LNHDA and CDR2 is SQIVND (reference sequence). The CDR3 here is CASSMVGVGTDTQYF. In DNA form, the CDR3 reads TGTGCCAGTAGTATGGTCGGGGTTGGGACAGATACGCAGTATTTT.

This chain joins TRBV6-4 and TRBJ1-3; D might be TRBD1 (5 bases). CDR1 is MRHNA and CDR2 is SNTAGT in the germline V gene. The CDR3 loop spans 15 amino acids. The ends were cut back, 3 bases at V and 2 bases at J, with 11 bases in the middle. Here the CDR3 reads CASSEQPGPGNTIYF. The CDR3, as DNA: TGTGCCAGCAGTGAACAGCCGGGGCCTGGAAACACCATATATTTT.

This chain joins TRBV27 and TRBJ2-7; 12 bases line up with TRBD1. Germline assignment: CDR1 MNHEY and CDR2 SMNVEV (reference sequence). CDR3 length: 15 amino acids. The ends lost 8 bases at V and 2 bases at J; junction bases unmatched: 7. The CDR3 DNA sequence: TGTGCCAGCGCGAAGGGACAGGGGGCTACCTACGAGCAGTACTTC. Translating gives CASAKGQGATYEQYF.

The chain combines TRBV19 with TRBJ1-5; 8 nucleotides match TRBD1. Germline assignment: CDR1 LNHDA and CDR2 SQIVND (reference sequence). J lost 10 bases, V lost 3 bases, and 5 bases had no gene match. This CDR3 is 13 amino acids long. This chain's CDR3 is CASSMDREEPQHF. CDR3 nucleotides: TGTGCCAGTAGTATGGACAGGGAGGAACCCCAGCATTTT.

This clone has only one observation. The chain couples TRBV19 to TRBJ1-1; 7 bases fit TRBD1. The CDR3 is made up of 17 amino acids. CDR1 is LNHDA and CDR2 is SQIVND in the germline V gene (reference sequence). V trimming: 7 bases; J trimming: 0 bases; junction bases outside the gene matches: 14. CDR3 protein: CASTSSAGGGMNTEAFF. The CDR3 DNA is TGTGCCAGTACGTCGTCCGCAGGGGGGGGAATGAACACTGAAGCTTTCTTT.

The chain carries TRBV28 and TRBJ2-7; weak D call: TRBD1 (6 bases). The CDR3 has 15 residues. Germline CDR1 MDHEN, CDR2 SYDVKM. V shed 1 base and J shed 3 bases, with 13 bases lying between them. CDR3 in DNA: TGTGCCAGCAGTTTATTTGGGACACCCGACTACGAGCAGTACTTC. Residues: CASSLFGTPDYEQYF.

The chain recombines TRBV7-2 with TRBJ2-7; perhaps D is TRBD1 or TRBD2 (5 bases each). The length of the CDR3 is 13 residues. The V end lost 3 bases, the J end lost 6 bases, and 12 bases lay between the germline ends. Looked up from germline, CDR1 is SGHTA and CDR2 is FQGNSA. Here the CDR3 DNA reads TGTGCCAGCAGCTTTGGGGACCGTGTCGAGCAGTACTTC. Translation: CASSFGDRVEQYF.

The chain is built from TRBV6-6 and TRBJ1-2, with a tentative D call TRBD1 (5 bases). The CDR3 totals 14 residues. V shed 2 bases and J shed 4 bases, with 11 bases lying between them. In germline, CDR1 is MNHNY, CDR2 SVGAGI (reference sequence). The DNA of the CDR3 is TGTGCCAGCAGTTACGGGGGGAACATCTATGGCTACACCTTC. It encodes CASSYGGNIYGYTF.

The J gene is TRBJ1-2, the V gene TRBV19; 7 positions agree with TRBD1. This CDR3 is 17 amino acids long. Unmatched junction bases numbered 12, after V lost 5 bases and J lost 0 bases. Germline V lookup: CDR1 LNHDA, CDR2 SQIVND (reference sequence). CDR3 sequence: CASSVIRGPWTNYGYTF. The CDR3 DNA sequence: TGTGCCAGTAGTGTTATAAGGGGGCCGTGGACTAACTATGGCTACACCTTC.

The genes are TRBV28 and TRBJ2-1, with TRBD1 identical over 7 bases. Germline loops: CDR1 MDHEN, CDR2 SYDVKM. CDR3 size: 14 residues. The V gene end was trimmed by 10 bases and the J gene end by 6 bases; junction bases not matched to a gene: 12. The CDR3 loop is CATRTGGLPNEQFF. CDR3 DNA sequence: TGTGCCACCCGGACAGGCGGCCTGCCCAATGAGCAGTTCTTC.

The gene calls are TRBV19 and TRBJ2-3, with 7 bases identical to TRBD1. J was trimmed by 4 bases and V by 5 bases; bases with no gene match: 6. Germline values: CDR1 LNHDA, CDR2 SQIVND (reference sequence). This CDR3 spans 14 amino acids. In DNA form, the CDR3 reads TGTGCCAGTAGTTTCCGACAGGGTGCAGATACGCAGTATTTT. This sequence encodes CASSFRQGADTQYF.

This CDR3 reads CASSATAGTGDTIYF. CDR3 sequence (DNA): TGTGCCAGCAGCGCAACGGCCGGGACAGGTGACACCATATATTTT. V usage is TRBV9 and J usage is TRBJ1-3, with TRBD1 matching 8 bases. Trimming removed 3 bases from V and 8 bases from J; junction bases left unmatched: 10. This CDR3 has 15 amino acids. CDR1 is SGDLS, CDR2 YYNGEE, per germline.

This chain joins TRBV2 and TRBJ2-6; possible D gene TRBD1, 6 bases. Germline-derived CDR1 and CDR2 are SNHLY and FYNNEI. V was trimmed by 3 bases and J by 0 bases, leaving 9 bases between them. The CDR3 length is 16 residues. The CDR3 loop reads CASSEWGHSGANVLTF. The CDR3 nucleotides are TGTGCCAGCAGTGAGTGGGGGCACTCTGGGGCCAACGTCCTGACTTTC.

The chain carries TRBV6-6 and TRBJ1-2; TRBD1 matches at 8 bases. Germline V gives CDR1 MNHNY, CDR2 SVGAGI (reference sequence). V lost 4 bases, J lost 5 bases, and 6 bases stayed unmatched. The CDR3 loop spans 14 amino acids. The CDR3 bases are TGTGCCAGCAGTTCGGGACAGGAGGGGTATGGCTACACCTTC. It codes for CASSSGQEGYGYTF.

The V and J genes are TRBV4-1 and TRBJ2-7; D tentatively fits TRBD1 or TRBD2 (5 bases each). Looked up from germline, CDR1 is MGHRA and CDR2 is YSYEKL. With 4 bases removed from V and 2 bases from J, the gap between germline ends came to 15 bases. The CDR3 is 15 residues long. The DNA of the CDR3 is TGCGCCAGCAGCCTAGCCCCCGGGACCCCCTACGAGCAGTACTTC. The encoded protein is CASSLAPGTPYEQYF.

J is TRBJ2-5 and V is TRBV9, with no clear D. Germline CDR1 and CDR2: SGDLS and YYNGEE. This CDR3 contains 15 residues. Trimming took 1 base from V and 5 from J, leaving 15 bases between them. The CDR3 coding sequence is TGTGCCAGCAGCGTATATGGTGGGGATGGGGAGACCCAGTACTTC. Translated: CASSVYGGDGETQYF.

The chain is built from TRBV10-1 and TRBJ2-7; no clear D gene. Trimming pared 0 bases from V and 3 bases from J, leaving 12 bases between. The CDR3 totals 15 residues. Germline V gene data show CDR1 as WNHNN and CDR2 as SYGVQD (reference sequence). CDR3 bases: TGCGCCAGCAGTGAGTCGTGGGGTAATCACTACGAGCAGTACTTC. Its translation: CASSESWGNHYEQYF.

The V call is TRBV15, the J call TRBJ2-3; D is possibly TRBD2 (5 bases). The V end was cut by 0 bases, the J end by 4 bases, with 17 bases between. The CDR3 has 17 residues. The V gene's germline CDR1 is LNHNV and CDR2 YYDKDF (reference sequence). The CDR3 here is CATSREARGVGADTQYF. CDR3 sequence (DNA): TGTGCCACCAGCAGAGAGGCCCGGGGAGTCGGGGCAGATACGCAGTATTTT.

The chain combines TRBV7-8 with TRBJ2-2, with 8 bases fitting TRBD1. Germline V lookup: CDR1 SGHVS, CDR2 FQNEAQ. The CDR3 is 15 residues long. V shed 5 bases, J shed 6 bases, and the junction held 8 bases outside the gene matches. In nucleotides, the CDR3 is TGTGCCAGCAGCCGACAGGGGCCTAACCCCGGGGAGCTGTTTTTT. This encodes CASSRQGPNPGELFF. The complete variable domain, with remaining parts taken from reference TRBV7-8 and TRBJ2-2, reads GAGVSQSPRYKVAKRGQDVALRCDPISGHVSLFWYQQALGQGPEFLTYFQNEAQLDKSGLPSDRFFAERPEGSVSTLKIQRTQQEDSAVYLCASSRQGPNPGELFFGEGSRLTVL.

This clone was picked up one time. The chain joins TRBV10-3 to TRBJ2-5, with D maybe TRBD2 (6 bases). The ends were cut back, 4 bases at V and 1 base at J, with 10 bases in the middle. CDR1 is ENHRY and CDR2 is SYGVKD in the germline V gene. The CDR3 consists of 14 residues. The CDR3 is CAISGGLLQETQYF. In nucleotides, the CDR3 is TGTGCCATCAGTGGGGGACTGCTCCAAGAGACCCAGTACTTC.

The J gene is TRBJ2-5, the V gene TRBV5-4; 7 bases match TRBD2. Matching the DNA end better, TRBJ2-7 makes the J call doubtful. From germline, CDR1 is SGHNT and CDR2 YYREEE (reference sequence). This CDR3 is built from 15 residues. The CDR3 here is CASSLAFGRSHEQYF. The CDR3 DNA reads TGTGCCAGCAGCTTGGCGTTCGGGAGGTCCCACGAGCAGTACTTC.